This TCR beta chain is drawn from a study of blood T cell repertoires in COVID-19. At the level of the study: The samples span acute and convalescent COVID-19 from the United States, Italy and Spain. In each case, the material was cDNA or gDNA derived from T cells, B-cell-depleted T cells, or PBMCs.

Original methodology: Researchers report that nucleated cell counts were estimated from reference gene primer amplification. Clones were read by immunoSEQ multiplex PCR, and TCRdb kept only the in-frame ones, dropping some. V, J and clone size were drawn from that table, and D and trimming were deduced from the DNA. The sample contains over 200,000 clones, roughly 89% of which appear only once. The CDR3 has 17 residues. The V gene's germline CDR1 is LGHNA and CDR2 YNFKEQ. Trimming removed 3 bases at V and 8 bases at J, with 23 bases between. Sequencing was done on a sample of peripheral blood. The rearrangement uses TRBV4-2 and TRBJ2-1, with a tentative D call TRBD2 (6 bases). The clonotype comes from a man in his 60s who had recovered from COVID-19. The CDR3 sequence is CASSHLPLTGAADEQFF. The CDR3 bases are TGTGCCAGCAGCCATCTCCCTCTCACGGGAGCTGCCGATGAGCAGTTCTTC.